This T cell receptor beta chain is drawn from a study of blood T cell repertoires in COVID-19. The wider study: Sources were T cells, B-cell-depleted T cells, or PBMCs; the material itself was cDNA or gDNA.

The germline V gene encodes CDR1 LNHDA and CDR2 SQIVND (reference sequence). V shed 5 bases and J 0 bases; nucleotides not matched to a gene: 15. The CDR3 runs 20 residues. The assay was immunoSEQ multiplex PCR, and TCRdb's table has in-frame clones only and misses some. This table has about 150,000 clones, around 84% appearing once. Resolution of symptoms, clearance, or two negative PCRs was present in recovered Cohort 3 donors. The sample taken for sequencing was PBMCs or T cells enriched from blood (not recorded which). The chain couples TRBV19 to TRBJ1-3; 11 bases are shared with TRBD1. This receptor was obtained from a woman aged 50 to 60 who had recovered from COVID-19. CDR3 in amino acids: CASSANRDRGSFPSGNTIYF. The CDR3 nucleotides are TGTGCCAGTAGTGCTAACCGGGACAGGGGGTCCTTTCCCTCTGGAAACACCATATATTTT.